This entry lists 25 T cell receptor beta chains sequenced from one sample in a study of blood T cell repertoires in COVID-19. Repertoires were generated with immunoSEQ multiplex PCR, while TCRdb's copy carries only in-frame clones and drops some. The sample has roughly 400,000 clones, around 90% seen once. Sequenced: PBMCs or T cells enriched from blood (not recorded which). The receptor source for this set is a woman aged 35 to 49 with acute COVID-19.

This sequence joins TRBV19 and TRBJ2-1; 12 nucleotides match TRBD2. Germline trimming cut 3 bases from V and 8 bases from J; bases unmatched to any gene: 2. Germline V gives CDR1 LNHDA, CDR2 SQIVND (reference sequence). The length of the CDR3 is 14 residues. As DNA, the CDR3 is TGTGCCAGTAGTATGCTAGCGGGGGGGCATGAGCAGTTCTTC. Translated: CASSMLAGGHEQFF.

This clone was seen once. CDR3 region: CASSYPGLAGASSYEQYF. CDR3 in DNA: TGTGCCAGCAGTTACCCAGGACTAGCGGGGGCGAGCTCCTACGAGCAGTACTTC. This chain uses TRBV6-2 or TRBV6-3 with TRBJ2-7, with 13 nucleotides matching TRBD2. In germline, CDR1 is MNHEY, CDR2 SVGEGT. This CDR3 is 18 amino acids long. The ends lost 2 bases at V and 0 bases at J; junction bases unmatched: 7.

The chain links TRBV5-4 to TRBJ2-2; 7 bases match TRBD2. In germline, CDR1 is SGHNT, CDR2 YYREEE (reference sequence). V lost 0 bases to trimming and J lost 5 bases; unmatched junction nucleotides: 4. The CDR3 runs 15 residues. CDR3 in amino acids: CASSLAGRETGELFF. The CDR3, as DNA: TGTGCCAGCAGCTTGGCGGGGAGGGAGACCGGGGAGCTGTTTTTT. Full variable domain (rest looked up from reference TRBV5-4 and TRBJ2-2): ETGVTQSPTHLIKTRGQQVTLRCSSQSGHNTVSWYQQALGQGPQFIFQYYREEENGRGNFPPRFSGLQFPNYSSELNVNALELDDSALYLCASSLAGRETGELFFGEGSRLTVL.

The chain recombines TRBV27 with TRBJ1-5; 8 bases are a match to TRBD1. J was trimmed by 2 bases and V by 8 bases; bases with no gene match: 8. CDR3 size: 15 residues. Germline V gives CDR1 MNHEY, CDR2 SMNVEV (reference sequence). The CDR3 bases are TGTGCCAGCGGCACCAGGGGGCGCGGCAATCAGCCCCAGCATTTT. It yields the protein CASGTRGRGNQPQHF.

The V gene is TRBV11-2, the J gene TRBJ1-2; the D gene is possibly TRBD1 (5 bases). Trimming removed 6 bases at V and 3 bases at J, with 14 bases between. Germline V gene sequence: CDR1 SGHAT, CDR2 FQNNGV. This CDR3 has 14 residues. CDR3 loop: CASSPLWGDYGYTF. The CDR3 nucleotides are TGTGCCAGCAGTCCCCTATGGGGGGACTATGGCTACACCTTC. The full variable domain, with the rest looked up from reference TRBV11-2 and TRBJ1-2, is EAGVAQSPRYKIIEKRQSVAFWCNPISGHATLYWYQQILGQGPKLLIQFQNNGVVDDSQLPKDRFSAERLKGVDSTLKIQPAKLEDSAVYLCASSPLWGDYGYTFGSGTRLTVV.

The chain joins TRBV10-3 to TRBJ2-1; 8 nucleotides match TRBD2. Per the germline V gene, CDR1 is ENHRY and CDR2 is SYGVKD. Trimming cost V 8 bases and J 0 bases; bases outside gene matches: 12. CDR3 length: 17 residues. The CDR3 sequence: CAIVNSLAVGSYNEQFF. The DNA of the CDR3 is TGTGCCATCGTCAATTCACTAGCGGTGGGCTCCTACAATGAGCAGTTCTTC.

The chain combines TRBV27 with TRBJ1-2, with 9 bases aligning to TRBD1. Germline CDR1 MNHEY, CDR2 SMNVEV (reference sequence). The junction had 11 bases not matched to a gene; V was cut back by 6 bases and J by 6 bases. The CDR3 loop spans 15 amino acids. CDR3 region: CASRTGGGFIHGYTF. CDR3 nucleotides: TGTGCCAGCAGGACAGGGGGTGGCTTTATACATGGCTACACCTTC.

This clone came up a few times. The chain combines TRBV7-8 with TRBJ1-5; TRBD1 matches at 7 bases. The germline V gene encodes CDR1 SGHVS and CDR2 FQNEAQ. V lost 4 bases, J lost 5 bases, and 11 bases stayed unmatched. This CDR3 region has 16 residues. The DNA of the CDR3 is TGTGCCAGCAGCTCCGGATCCGGACAGGTTTATCAGCCCCAGCATTTT. It codes for CASSSGSGQVYQPQHF.

V and J are TRBV29-1 and TRBJ1-1, with no clear D. The length of the CDR3 is 11 residues. Germline assignment: CDR1 SQVTM and CDR2 ANQGSEA. V lost 3 bases, J lost 6 bases, and 8 bases lay in between. DNA for the CDR3: TGCAGCGTTGAGAGAGGTGCTGAAGCTTTCTTT. Protein: CSVERGAEAFF.

The V gene is TRBV6-5, the J gene TRBJ1-1; TRBD1 aligns across 7 bases. J was trimmed by 9 bases and V by 5 bases; bases with no gene match: 9. Germline lookup yields CDR1 MNHEY and CDR2 SVGAGI. This CDR3 comprises 13 residues. Here the CDR3 reads CASSPGTASKAFF. CDR3 bases: TGTGCCAGCAGTCCCGGGACAGCCTCGAAAGCTTTCTTT.

The chain is built from TRBV9 and TRBJ2-1, with TRBD1 matching over 7 bases. The junction had 19 bases not matched to a gene; V was cut back by 6 bases and J by 4 bases. CDR3 length: 18 residues. CDR1 SGDLS and CDR2 YYNGEE come from the germline V gene. CDR3 DNA sequence: TGTGCCAGCACCCGAGAGGGAAAAGAGGCAGGGGGATACAATGAGCAGTTCTTC. This sequence encodes CASTREGKEAGGYNEQFF.

The chain joins TRBV29-1 to TRBJ2-1; 13 nucleotides align to TRBD2. There are 14 residues in the CDR3. V lost 5 bases and J lost 5; bases outside the gene matches: 3. Per germline, CDR1 SQVTM and CDR2 ANQGSEA. CDR3 region: CSVLGLAGHNEQFF. In DNA form, the CDR3 reads TGCAGCGTTTTGGGACTAGCGGGACACAATGAGCAGTTCTTC.

The chain has TRBV25-1 and TRBJ2-7, with 10 nucleotides matching TRBD2. From germline, CDR1 is MGHDK and CDR2 SYGVNS. The CDR3 is made up of 13 amino acids. The junction had 3 bases not matched to a gene; V was cut back by 7 bases and J by 3 bases. The CDR3 here is CASTKREGYEQYF. CDR3 bases: TGTGCCAGCACCAAGCGGGAGGGCTACGAGCAGTACTTC.

The V call is TRBV5-1, the J call TRBJ2-7, with TRBD2 as a possible D gene (5 bases). The CDR3 spans 13 residues. Trimming cost V 4 bases and J 4 bases, with 12 bases left between them. Germline CDR1 reads SGHRS; CDR2 reads YFSETQ. CDR3 nucleotide sequence: TGCGCCAGCAGCGGAGGCCAGCAATACGAGCAGTACTTC. Its translation: CASSGGQQYEQYF.

The rearrangement links TRBV7-9 to TRBJ2-3; 9 positions agree with TRBD2. The CDR3 covers 14 residues. Germline loops: CDR1 SEHNR, CDR2 FQNEAQ (reference sequence). Trimming cost V 5 bases and J 4 bases; bases outside gene matches: 4. The CDR3 loop reads CASSGGGAADTQYF. CDR3 in DNA: TGTGCCAGCAGCGGCGGGGGGGCGGCAGATACGCAGTATTTT.

The rearrangement links TRBV27 to TRBJ1-6, with D possibly being TRBD1 (5 bases). CDR1 and CDR2 (germline): MNHEY, SMNVEV (reference sequence). V was trimmed by 6 bases and J by 9 bases, leaving 9 bases between them. The CDR3 spans 12 residues. The CDR3 nucleotides read TGTGCCAGCAGGTCAGGGCTTTCACCCCTCCACTTT. Translation: CASRSGLSPLHF.

J is TRBJ1-1 and V is TRBV12-3 or TRBV12-4; 8 bases are a match to TRBD1. The CDR3 spans 12 residues. Germline trimming cut 8 bases from V and 4 bases from J; bases unmatched to any gene: 3. CDR3 nucleotide sequence: TGTGCCAGCGGACAGGGAATCACTGAAGCTTTCTTT. This gives the protein CASGQGITEAFF.

The chain is built from TRBV30 and TRBJ2-1; 8 bases map to TRBD2. Germline values: CDR1 GTSNPN, CDR2 SVGIG (reference sequence). Unmatched junction bases numbered 14, after V lost 3 bases and J lost 7 bases. The CDR3 extends over 16 amino acids. CDR3 sequence reads: CAWRPLGWRGENEQFF. As DNA, the CDR3 is TGTGCCTGGAGGCCCCTCGGTTGGCGGGGGGAGAATGAGCAGTTCTTC.

The chain is built from TRBV12-3 or TRBV12-4 and TRBJ2-5, with D possibly TRBD2 on 7 matching bases. This CDR3 is 12 amino acids long. V was pared by 8 bases and J by 5 bases, with 12 bases between. The CDR3, as DNA: TGTGCCAGCGGGGGGGCGCGGGAGACCCAGTACTTC. This sequence encodes CASGGARETQYF.

The chain recombines TRBV14 with TRBJ1-2; D remains unclear. The V end lost 1 base, the J end lost 3 bases, and 6 bases lay between the germline ends. The CDR3 contains 13 residues. The V gene's germline CDR1 is SGHDN and CDR2 FVKESK. CDR3 sequence: CASSQAADYGYTF. In DNA, the CDR3 is TGTGCCAGCAGCCAAGCCGCGGACTATGGCTACACCTTC.

V and J are TRBV4-1 and TRBJ1-1, with D maybe TRBD1 (6 bases). Germline values: CDR1 MGHRA, CDR2 YSYEKL. V was trimmed by 4 bases and J by 1 base, leaving 13 bases between them. The CDR3 covers 15 residues. CDR3 residues: CASSRQDRPNTEAFF. Written as DNA, the CDR3 is TGCGCCAGCAGCCGACAGGACAGACCGAACACTGAAGCTTTCTTT.

This rearrangement joins TRBV2 to TRBJ2-5; TRBD2 aligns across 11 bases. The CDR3 is 15 amino acids. From germline, CDR1 is SNHLY and CDR2 FYNNEI. V trimming: 6 bases; J trimming: 2 bases; junction bases outside the gene matches: 5. For the CDR3, the DNA is TGTGCCAGCAGAAATAGCGGGGGGGCTCAAGAGACCCAGTACTTC. This translates into CASRNSGGAQETQYF.

This clone was seen only a few times. CDR3 loop: CASSPRGASGELFF. The CDR3 nucleotides are TGTGCCAGCAGCCCCCGGGGGGCGAGCGGGGAGCTGTTTTTT. The chain carries TRBV9 and TRBJ2-2; maybe TRBD2 (7 bases). V was pared by 4 bases and J by 7 bases, with 14 bases between. Germline V lookup: CDR1 SGDLS, CDR2 YYNGEE. CDR3 length: 14 residues. Variable domain in full (rest from reference TRBV9 and TRBJ2-2): DSGVTQTPKHLITATGQRVTLRCSPRSGDLSVYWYQQSLDQGLQFLIQYYNGEERAKGNILERFSAQQFPDLHSELNLSSLELGDSALYFCASSPRGASGELFFGEGSRLTVL.

This clone came up a few times. The CDR3 sequence is CASSLGQYTGELFF. The CDR3 DNA follows: TGCGCCAGCAGCCTGGGACAGTACACCGGGGAGCTGTTTTTT. The chain employs TRBV5-1 and TRBJ2-2; 7 nucleotides align to TRBD1. Germline V CDR1 and CDR2: SGHRS, YFSETQ. CDR3 length: 14 residues. With V trimmed by 4 bases and J by 3 bases, 3 bases remained unmatched.

The genes are TRBV5-4 and TRBJ2-3; 12 bases align to TRBD2. Germline lookup yields CDR1 SGHNT and CDR2 YYREEE (reference sequence). This CDR3 has 18 residues. V lost 2 bases and J lost 4; bases outside the gene matches: 11. The CDR3 loop is CASSLKLAGGLAADTQYF. Here the CDR3 DNA reads TGTGCCAGCAGCTTAAAACTAGCGGGGGGCCTCGCAGCAGATACGCAGTATTTT.